Listed below are T cell receptor beta chains from one sample, sequenced in a study of cytomegalovirus exposure and HLA in healthy donors. The assay was immunoSEQ multiplex PCR, and TCRdb's table has in-frame clones only and misses some. The table has over 150,000 clones, 60% to 80% seen once. The material sequenced was PBMCs. These receptors all come from a man between 60 and 70 years old in good health and CMV-seronegative. Both conserved end residues are part of each CDR3. A D gene is named only where the DNA matches it firmly. Clone sizes are given selectively: once, few, many, or a class where the clone is expanded.

cdr3_nt cdr3_aa clone_size cdr3_length j_call v_call d_call
TGTGCCTGGAGTAAGGCGGGAGGGCCAGGAGAGACCCAGTACTTC CAWSKAGGPGETQYF NA 15 TRBJ2-5 TRBV30 TRBD2
TGTGCCTGGAGTAGTGCGGGGGGCACTGAAGCTTTCTTT CAWSSAGGTEAFF NA 13 TRBJ1-1 TRBV30 NA
TGTGCCAGCAGCTTACCCCCGGGACAGGGATATTACACCGGGGAGCTGTTTTTT CASSLPPGQGYYTGELFF NA 18 TRBJ2-2 TRBV11-3 TRBD1
TGTGCCAGCAGCTTCACAGGGGAAAACGAGCAGTTCTTC CASSFTGENEQFF NA 13 TRBJ2-1 TRBV5-4 TRBD1
TGTGCCAGCAGCCCTCAGACAGCCATTAATGAAAAACTGTTTTTT CASSPQTAINEKLFF once 15 TRBJ1-4 TRBV7-9 NA
TGTGCCAGCAGTTTAAATCGGGGTAACTATGGCTACACCTTC CASSLNRGNYGYTF NA 14 TRBJ1-2 TRBV27 NA
TGTGCCAGCAGCTTAGCCAGCGATGGGGCACACTACGAGCAGTACTTC CASSLASDGAHYEQYF NA 16 TRBJ2-7 TRBV11-2 NA
TGTGCCATCAGTAAATTAGCGGGAGAGAATCCCGGGGAGCTGTTTTTT CAISKLAGENPGELFF once 16 TRBJ2-2 TRBV10-3 TRBD2
TGTGCCAGCAGTTCGGTAGCGAACACCGGGGAGCTGTTTTTT CASSSVANTGELFF NA 14 TRBJ2-2 TRBV9 NA
TGTGCCAGCAGCTACACTCCCCTGGATTCACCCCTCCACTTT CASSYTPLDSPLHF NA 14 TRBJ1-6 TRBV6-5 NA
TGTGCCAGCGCCCAACATTCTCGCAAAAACATTCAGTACTTC CASAQHSRKNIQYF NA 14 TRBJ2-4 TRBV5-6 NA
TGCAGCGTTGAAGGAGCGACAGGGGAGGTAGAGACCCAGTACTTC CSVEGATGEVETQYF NA 15 TRBJ2-5 TRBV29-1 TRBD1
TGTGCCAGCAGGGTGGACAGTTATAATTCACCCCTCCACTTT CASRVDSYNSPLHF once 14 TRBJ1-6 TRBV6-5 NA
TGTGCCAGCAGCATGAGCGGGAGGGCCGGCAATGAGCAGTTCTTC CASSMSGRAGNEQFF NA 15 TRBJ2-1 TRBV9 TRBD2
TGCAGCGTTAGGCAGGGCGCAGCCTACGGCTACACCTTC CSVRQGAAYGYTF NA 13 TRBJ1-2 TRBV29-1 NA
TGTGCCAGCAGCTTAAGCCTATTTGATTCCTACGAGCAGTACTTC CASSLSLFDSYEQYF NA 15 TRBJ2-7 TRBV7-8 NA
TGTGCCAGCAGCCCCAACGGCGGACAGGGGGCTTTCTACGAGCAGTACTTC CASSPNGGQGAFYEQYF NA 17 TRBJ2-7 TRBV7-3 TRBD1
TGTGCCTGGAGTCTGAACACCGGGGAGCTGTTTTTT CAWSLNTGELFF NA 12 TRBJ2-2 TRBV30 NA
TGTGCCAGCAGCTTACTGCCCCAGGGGTTCGGCACAGATACGCAGTATTTT CASSLLPQGFGTDTQYF NA 17 TRBJ2-3 TRBV11-2 NA
TGTGCCAGCAGCTGGGGCGGTGTCTCCTACGAGCAGTACTTC CASSWGGVSYEQYF NA 14 TRBJ2-7 TRBV7-2 NA
TGTGCCAGCAGCTTAGGGGGCGTTTATAGCAATCAGCCCCAGCATTTT CASSLGGVYSNQPQHF once 16 TRBJ1-5 TRBV7-6 NA
TGCGCCAGCAGCCCCACCAGGGGTGGTGAAAAACTGTTTTTT CASSPTRGGEKLFF NA 14 TRBJ1-4 TRBV4-1 NA
TGTGCCAGCAGCGTAGCGGGAGCGGTCAATGAGCAGTTCTTC CASSVAGAVNEQFF NA 14 TRBJ2-1 TRBV9 NA
TGTGCCAGCACCCCCGTCAGGAATTCACCCCTCCACTTT CASTPVRNSPLHF few 13 TRBJ1-6 TRBV14 NA
TGCAGCGTGGGGGTCTCTCGAGGGGGCCACTCCTACGAGCAGTACTTC CSVGVSRGGHSYEQYF NA 16 TRBJ2-7 TRBV29-1 TRBD1
TGTGCCAGCAGCTTACTAGCGGTGAACACCGGGGAGCTGTTTTTT CASSLLAVNTGELFF NA 15 TRBJ2-2 TRBV7-8 TRBD2
TGTGCCAGCAGCTTAGAACTAGCGGGAGGAGAAACCGGGGAGCTGTTTTTT CASSLELAGGETGELFF NA 17 TRBJ2-2 TRBV7-2 TRBD2
TGCGCCAGCAGTGAGACTAGCGGAGAGACCCAGTACTTC CASSETSGETQYF NA 13 TRBJ2-5 TRBV10-2 TRBD2
TGTGCCACCAGCAGAGATGGAGGGACTAGCGGGGGGGAGCTGTTTTTT CATSRDGGTSGGELFF once 16 TRBJ2-2 TRBV15 TRBD2
TGCGCCAGCAGCTTGAGAAGGAGTTCCTACAATGAGCAGTTCTTC CASSLRRSSYNEQFF NA 15 TRBJ2-1 TRBV5-1 NA
TGTGCCAGCAGTTTACAAGGGACTAGCACAGATACGCAGTATTTT CASSLQGTSTDTQYF NA 15 TRBJ2-3 TRBV28 NA
TGTGCCGTCCACTCGTCTGAGATAGCGGGAGTACGGGAGACCCAGTACTTC CAVHSSEIAGVRETQYF NA 17 TRBJ2-5 TRBV7-7 TRBD2
TGTGCCAGTAGTATTGGCAGGGTTGATGGCTACACCTTC CASSIGRVDGYTF once 13 TRBJ1-2 TRBV19 NA
TGTGCCAGCAGTTTAGTTTCAGCTAACTATGGCTACACCTTC CASSLVSANYGYTF few 14 TRBJ1-2 TRBV28 NA
TGTGCCAGCAGTTTATCCCCCGGGACAGGAGATTACGAGCAGTACTTC CASSLSPGTGDYEQYF NA 16 TRBJ2-7 TRBV27 TRBD1
TGTGCCAGCAGCAACCCAGGGGGAGGTAATCAGCCCCAGCATTTT CASSNPGGGNQPQHF NA 15 TRBJ1-5 TRBV7-9 TRBD1
TGTGCCAGCAACTTACAGACAGATACCTACAATGAGCAGTTCTTC CASNLQTDTYNEQFF NA 15 TRBJ2-1 TRBV7-2 NA
TGTGCCAGCAGCTTCGCCGGAGATACGCAGTATTTT CASSFAGDTQYF few 12 TRBJ2-3 TRBV7-2 NA
TGTGCCAGCAGGGACTCAACAACTAATGAAAAACTGTTTTTT CASRDSTTNEKLFF few 14 TRBJ1-4 TRBV2 NA
TGTGCCAGCAGTGCGGCCTGGCAGGGGGGAACCGGGGAGCTGTTTTTT CASSAAWQGGTGELFF few 16 TRBJ2-2 TRBV2 NA